Shown below are 13 T cell receptor beta chains from a single sample sequenced in a study of Ad26.COV2.S vaccination and SARS-CoV-2 variants. The sample's treatment: about 20 received Ad26.COV2.S at low or high dose, single or two shots; about five received placebo; per-sample allocation not given. Specimens were obtained on day 63 following the first vaccine or placebo injection. Data came from immunoSEQ multiplex PCR; TCRdb stores just in-frame clones and leaves some out. The sample shows roughly 500,000 clones, roughly 87% of them seen only once. This specimen was peripheral blood, taken in a trial of Ad26.COV2.S vaccine versus placebo. These receptors were obtained from a person aged 18-65 years who received the Ad26.COV2.S COVID-19 vaccine or a placebo.

CDR3 region: CASSLISNQPQHF. CDR3 coding DNA: TGTGCCAGCAGCCTAATTAGCAATCAGCCCCAGCATTTT. The genes are TRBV7-2 and TRBJ1-5; no firm D call. The germline V and J ends were trimmed by 5 bases and 0 bases, with 5 bases remaining between them. Germline-derived CDR1 and CDR2 are SGHTA and FQGNSA. The CDR3 is 13 amino acids.

This clone came up once. The gene calls are TRBV27 and TRBJ2-1; TRBD1 matches 10 bases. There are 16 residues in the CDR3. Unmatched junction bases numbered 12, after V lost 5 bases and J lost 8 bases. CDR1 is MNHEY and CDR2 is SMNVEV in the germline V gene (reference sequence). The CDR3 here is CASSLYPGQGGHEQFF. CDR3 bases: TGTGCCAGCAGTCTATATCCCGGACAGGGGGGTCATGAGCAGTTCTTC.

The chain links TRBV19 to TRBJ1-5; TRBD1 matches 7 bases. V dropped 9 bases and J dropped 5; count of bases not matched to a gene: 7. The CDR3 covers 13 residues. Germline assignment: CDR1 LNHDA and CDR2 SQIVND (reference sequence). CDR3 sequence: CASAGQGDQPQHF. The CDR3 DNA follows: TGTGCCAGCGCGGGGCAGGGGGATCAGCCCCAGCATTTT.

The chain has TRBV13 and TRBJ1-1; 8 nucleotides match TRBD1. The junction had 21 bases not matched to a gene; V was cut back by 2 bases and J by 1 base. The CDR3 is made up of 21 amino acids. CDR1 is PRHDT and CDR2 is FYEKMQ in the germline V gene (reference sequence). CDR3 region: CASSLSNRGARILGRNTEAFF. The CDR3 region has the DNA TGTGCCAGCAGCTTAAGCAACAGGGGGGCTCGAATCTTGGGTCGGAACACTGAAGCTTTCTTT.

This chain links TRBV29-1 with TRBJ2-1, with a weak D call TRBD2 (5 bases). The germline gives CDR1 SQVTM, CDR2 ANQGSEA. The CDR3 extends over 15 amino acids. V lost 3 bases to trimming and J lost 0 bases, with 12 bases between them. The CDR3 spells CSVDWSGSSYNEQFF. For the CDR3, the DNA is TGCAGCGTTGATTGGAGCGGAAGCTCCTACAATGAGCAGTTCTTC.

The chain joins TRBV28 to TRBJ2-5; the match to TRBD2 covers 11 bases. The length of the CDR3 is 13 residues. The V segment lost 7 bases and the J segment 5 bases; nucleotides outside the gene matches: 3. Germline CDR1 reads MDHEN; CDR2 reads SYDVKM. CDR3 coding DNA: TGTGCCAGCATAACTAGCGGGAGCGAGACCCAGTACTTC. It is translated as CASITSGSETQYF.

The chain employs TRBV29-1 and TRBJ2-7; TRBD1 matches 10 bases. CDR1 and CDR2 from the germline V gene are SQVTM and ANQGSEA. Losses at the gene ends were 6 bases for V and 4 bases for J; bases not matched to a gene: 12. This CDR3 is built from 15 residues. Here the CDR3 DNA reads TGCAGCGTCAGAGTGTGGGACAGGGGAAAGTACGAGCAGTACTTC. Amino acids: CSVRVWDRGKYEQYF.

The chain joins TRBV12-3 or TRBV12-4 to TRBJ2-1; D remains ambiguous. This CDR3 comprises 10 residues. Trimming took 8 bases from V and 8 from J, leaving 7 bases between them. The CDR3 nucleotides are TGTGCCAGCGGACGGGATGAGCAGTTCTTC. It is translated as CASGRDEQFF.

The chain carries TRBV9 and TRBJ1-1; 8 nucleotides align to TRBD1. The V and J ends lost 3 bases and 3 bases, in that order; junction bases with no gene match: 7. CDR1 is SGDLS and CDR2 is YYNGEE in the germline V gene. This CDR3 has 15 residues. In DNA, the CDR3 is TGTGCCAGCAGCGGTGGACAGGGTACCTACACTGAAGCTTTCTTT. This codes for CASSGGQGTYTEAFF. Based on the CDR3 plus reference TRBV9 and TRBJ1-1, the full variable domain is DSGVTQTPKHLITATGQRVTLRCSPRSGDLSVYWYQQSLDQGLQFLIQYYNGEERAKGNILERFSAQQFPDLHSELNLSSLELGDSALYFCASSGGQGTYTEAFFGQGTRLTVV.

The chain couples TRBV2 to TRBJ2-7; tentative D call: TRBD1 (6 bases). Germline V gene sequence: CDR1 SNHLY, CDR2 FYNNEI. Trimming removed 8 bases at V and 7 bases at J, with 24 bases between. The CDR3 is made up of 15 amino acids. This CDR3 is CASAETQGPPGEQYF. In nucleotides, the CDR3 is TGTGCCAGCGCTGAAACGCAGGGGCCACCGGGGGAGCAGTACTTC.

The chain links TRBV7-9 to TRBJ2-7; weak D call: TRBD1 (6 bases). Trimming left V 5 bases short and J 2 bases short, with 19 bases between. Germline V gene data show CDR1 as SEHNR and CDR2 as FQNEAQ (reference sequence). The CDR3 is 16 amino acids. CDR3 sequence reads: CASSHISPGQTYEQYF. Written as DNA, the CDR3 is TGTGCCAGCAGCCACATTAGCCCGGGACAAACCTACGAGCAGTACTTC.

The gene calls are TRBV7-9 and TRBJ2-1, with D hard to call. This CDR3 has 15 residues. Trimming shortened V by 5 bases and J by 0 bases, and 11 bases separated the two germline ends. Germline CDR1 and CDR2: SEHNR and FQNEAQ (reference sequence). Here the CDR3 DNA reads TGTGCCAGCAGCCGAGGTGCGAGCTCCTACAATGAGCAGTTCTTC. Protein product: CASSRGASSYNEQFF.

The V call is TRBV5-1, the J call TRBJ1-2, with D hard to call. Germline CDR1 is SGHRS and CDR2 is YFSETQ. Trimming stripped 2 bases from V and 7 bases from J, with 15 bases between. The CDR3 runs 14 residues. CDR3: CASSFPDPGGGYTF. The CDR3 region has the DNA TGCGCCAGCAGCTTCCCGGACCCCGGTGGTGGCTACACCTTC.